The 18 T cell receptor beta chains reported below all come from one sample, sequenced in a study of T cell changes during pregnancy in multiple sclerosis. Profiling relied on immunoSEQ multiplex PCR, and the TCRdb table lists in-frame clones only, not all of them. The sample lists over 50,000 clones, about 90% occurring once. Sequencing used peripheral blood, obtained in the third trimester of pregnancy. These receptors were collected from a female donor in good health, enrolled as a control in a pregnancy study.

The gene calls are TRBV5-1 and TRBJ1-6; D remains ambiguous. This CDR3 comprises 15 residues. Trimming pared 5 bases from V and 5 bases from J, leaving 14 bases between. Germline V lookup: CDR1 SGHRS, CDR2 YFSETQ. In DNA, the CDR3 is TGCGCCAGCAGTTCCTGGGAGGTTGATAATTCACCCCTCCACTTT. Amino acids: CASSSWEVDNSPLHF.

The rearrangement links TRBV28 to TRBJ1-2; 9 bases fit TRBD1. The germline gives CDR1 MDHEN, CDR2 SYDVKM. This CDR3 is 17 amino acids long. V lost 6 bases and J lost 2; bases outside the gene matches: 13. CDR3 nucleotide sequence: TGTGCCAGCAGCCTTCTGGGACCGGGACAGGGAAACTATGGCTACACCTTC. Amino acids: CASSLLGPGQGNYGYTF.

This clone was counted only a few times. This rearrangement joins TRBV7-3 to TRBJ1-5; D may be TRBD1 (6 bases). Trimming left V 3 bases short and J 4 bases short, with 7 bases between. The CDR3 consists of 13 residues. From germline, CDR1 is SGHTA and CDR2 FQGTGA. The CDR3 protein is CASSLDRNQPQHF. The CDR3 DNA reads TGTGCCAGCAGCTTGGACAGAAATCAGCCCCAGCATTTT.

The chain joins TRBV7-6 to TRBJ1-6, with unresolved D. The CDR3 runs 13 residues. Deletions cut 5 bases from V and 11 bases from J, with 13 bases between. CDR1 is SGHVS and CDR2 is FNYEAQ in the germline V gene. CDR3 in DNA: TGTGCCAGCAGCCAAGAGCTGAAAGCACCCCTCCACTTT. This gives the protein CASSQELKAPLHF.

V gene TRBV5-1 combines with J gene TRBJ2-1, with TRBD2 as a possible D gene (5 bases). V shed 7 bases and J shed 11 bases, with 13 bases lying between them. The CDR3 is made up of 11 amino acids. Germline V gene sequence: CDR1 SGHRS, CDR2 YFSETQ. Written as DNA, the CDR3 is TGCGCCAGCCGAGGGTCAGATAAGCAGTTCTTC. As protein: CASRGSDKQFF.

V usage is TRBV4-1 and J usage is TRBJ2-3; tentative D call: TRBD2 (7 bases). V dropped 1 base and J dropped 3 bases, with 23 bases sitting between them. This CDR3 comprises 19 residues. Germline values: CDR1 MGHRA, CDR2 YSYEKL. CDR3 loop: CASSQVRGAAGRPTDTQYF. The CDR3, as DNA: TGCGCCAGCAGCCAAGTTCGGGGGGCTGCTGGGAGACCGACAGATACGCAGTATTTT.

V is TRBV6-1 and J is TRBJ2-1; perhaps TRBD1 as D (7 bases). Per the germline V gene, CDR1 is MNHNS and CDR2 is SASEGT. The CDR3 consists of 14 residues. The germline V and J ends were trimmed by 10 bases and 0 bases, with 13 bases remaining between them. The CDR3 DNA reads TGTGCCACCACCCAGGGGGGCTCCTACAATGAGCAGTTCTTC. It encodes CATTQGGSYNEQFF.

This clone was seen only once. The chain couples TRBV7-2 to TRBJ2-7; 11 nucleotides line up with TRBD2. This CDR3 is built from 14 residues. Germline V CDR1 and CDR2: SGHTA, FQGNSA. The J segment lost 6 bases and the V segment lost 2 bases, leaving 3 bases of the junction unmatched. The CDR3, as DNA: TGTGCCAGCAGCTTAAAACTAGCGGGGGCCGAGCAGTACTTC. Its protein product is CASSLKLAGAEQYF.

A single count supports this clone. The chain recombines TRBV4-1 with TRBJ1-4, with D possibly TRBD1 on 5 matching bases. Trimming took 0 bases from V and 8 from J, leaving 19 bases between them. The CDR3 is made up of 17 amino acids. Per germline, CDR1 MGHRA and CDR2 YSYEKL. The CDR3 bases are TGCGCCAGCAGCCAAGAGGACCTAAGGGGTGTGAGCGAAAAACTGTTTTTT. Its protein is CASSQEDLRGVSEKLFF.

J is TRBJ1-3 and V is TRBV14; D not certain. The CDR3 has 16 amino acids. With 4 bases removed from V and 0 bases from J, the gap between germline ends came to 13 bases. Germline-derived CDR1 and CDR2 are SGHDN and FVKESK. This CDR3 is CASSPLLTSSGNTIYF. In DNA, the CDR3 is TGTGCCAGCAGCCCATTACTTACGAGCTCTGGAAACACCATATATTTT.

The chain combines TRBV18 with TRBJ1-2; maybe TRBD1 (5 bases). CDR1 KGHSH and CDR2 LQKENI come from the germline V gene. The CDR3 is 15 amino acids. The V end was cut by 6 bases, the J end by 8 bases, with 22 bases between. Here the CDR3 reads CASSAPSQGGRGYTF. The CDR3 DNA reads TGTGCCAGCTCCGCCCCCTCGCAGGGTGGTAGGGGCTACACCTTC.

This sequence joins TRBV7-2 and TRBJ1-2; a weak D match, TRBD1 (5 bases). Germline V gives CDR1 SGHTA, CDR2 FQGNSA. This CDR3 has 13 residues. V lost 8 bases and J 5 bases, leaving 15 bases between the germline ends. In nucleotides, the CDR3 is TGTGCCAGCGGAGGGGAGGCCCTATATGGCTACACCTTC. This sequence encodes CASGGEALYGYTF.

The V call is TRBV28, the J call TRBJ1-2, with unresolved D. CDR3 length equals 14 residues. Germline CDR1 reads MDHEN; CDR2 reads SYDVKM. Trimming stripped 3 bases from V and 2 bases from J, with 10 bases between. The DNA of the CDR3 is TGTGCCAGCAGTTTGGCCAGAACCAACTATGGCTACACCTTC. It yields the protein CASSLARTNYGYTF.

This chain links TRBV5-6 with TRBJ2-5, with D perhaps matching TRBD1 (6 bases). Germline CDR1 SGHDT, CDR2 YYEEEE. The CDR3 loop spans 14 amino acids. Trimming shortened V by 0 bases and J by 4 bases, and 10 bases separated the two germline ends. CDR3 sequence (DNA): TGTGCCAGCAGCTTGGGGGGGCCGCGAGAGACCCAGTACTTC. Encoded protein: CASSLGGPRETQYF.

The V and J genes are TRBV9 and TRBJ2-5, with 13 bases fitting TRBD2. The CDR3 has 16 amino acids. The germline gives CDR1 SGDLS, CDR2 YYNGEE. The V and J ends lost 3 bases and 5 bases, in that order; junction bases with no gene match: 7. The CDR3 region has the DNA TGTGCCAGCAGCGCCACTAGCGGGGGGGCCCATGAGACCCAGTACTTC. Translation gives CASSATSGGAHETQYF.

The chain couples TRBV7-2 to TRBJ2-3; 9 nucleotides match TRBD2. The CDR3 spans 16 residues. Germline-derived CDR1 and CDR2 are SGHTA and FQGNSA. The V segment lost 3 bases and the J segment 2 bases; nucleotides outside the gene matches: 6. The CDR3 loop is CASSFGASGDTDTQYF. CDR3 DNA: TGTGCCAGCAGCTTCGGGGCTAGCGGGGACACAGATACGCAGTATTTT.

The chain has TRBV18 and TRBJ2-5; the match to TRBD2 covers 11 bases. Germline CDR1 reads KGHSH; CDR2 reads LQKENI. This CDR3 is built from 20 residues. The V segment lost 4 bases and the J segment 6 bases; nucleotides outside the gene matches: 22. CDR3 DNA: TGTGCCAGCTCACTACAGGACAGCAACCCTATAGCGGGGGGGCTCAAGACCCAGTACTTC. It specifies CASSLQDSNPIAGGLKTQYF.

This sequence joins TRBV5-1 and TRBJ1-1; TRBD1 matches at 7 bases. The V segment lost 4 bases and the J segment 0 bases; nucleotides outside the gene matches: 3. Germline V gives CDR1 SGHRS, CDR2 YFSETQ. This CDR3 is built from 14 residues. DNA of the CDR3: TGCGCCAGCAGCAGGGACAGTGTGAACACTGAAGCTTTCTTT. It encodes CASSRDSVNTEAFF.